This T cell receptor (beta chain) comes out of a study of blood T cells in healthy people across ages. Regarding the study as a whole: Higher diversity, along with more naive CD4+ cells, distinguished long-lived donors from aged donors. Naive T cell percentage strongly correlated with TCR beta diversity.

This clonotype has only a few counts. Its antigen is undetermined. Germline assignment: CDR1 MNHEY and CDR2 SVGAGI. The CDR3 length is 15 residues. The ends were cut back, 0 bases at V and 1 base at J, with 6 bases in the middle. Next came a second PCR, run for about 6 to 11 cycles, which used a sample-barcoded 5' primer along with a J-beta primer mix. Each cDNA molecule was tagged by a template-switch adaptor with 12 random nucleotides. MiXCR, run by TCRdb on the 5' RACE reads, gives a single entry per CDR3 protein. The data contain about a million distinct CDR3 sequences, 35% to 45% of them singletons.

This sequence joins TRBV6-5 and TRBJ2-2; the D gene is possibly TRBD1 (6 bases). Sequenced: blood. The clonotype comes from a man aged 18 to 30 in good health. The CDR3 DNA is TGTGCCAGCAGTTACTCGACAGGGAACACCGGGGAGCTGTTTTTT. Translated, it gives CASSYSTGNTGELFF.